This TCR beta chain emerged from a study of T cell responses to AZD1222 COVID-19 vaccine. This CDR3 is built from 15 residues. Libraries were prepared by immunoSEQ multiplex PCR; TCRdb keeps only in-frame clonotypes and omits some of them. This sample has approximately 120,000 clones; around 87% occur once, and the top ten carry about 4.6%. The chain carries TRBV21-1 and TRBJ2-7; TRBD2 reflects the table's D call only, with no check against the DNA. TRBV21-1 is labeled a pseudogene. This clonotype was obtained from an adult who received the AZD1222 COVID-19 vaccine. Sequencing used peripheral blood, obtained 28 days after the second AZD1222 dose. This CDR3 is CASSGETSPDYEQYF. CDR3 nucleotide sequence: TGTGCCAGCAGTGGAGAGACTAGCCCGGACTACGAGCAGTACTTC.